Following are 11 T cell receptor beta chains from one sample sequenced in a study of early stage breast cancer tumors. The protocol was immunoSEQ multiplex PCR, while the TCRdb copy is restricted to in-frame clones and leaves out a portion. The data hold some 15,000 clones, with roughly 83% observed a single time. Sequences were obtained from normal breast tissue next to the tumor. The receptors stem from a person in their fifties with breast cancer.

The chain employs TRBV9 and TRBJ1-2; 7 bases map to TRBD1. CDR1 is SGDLS and CDR2 is YYNGEE in the germline V gene. There are 14 residues in the CDR3. V lost 4 bases and J lost 4; bases outside the gene matches: 7. Written as DNA, the CDR3 is TGTGCCAGCAGCCCCCGGGACAGCATCTATGGCTACACCTTC. Its protein product is CASSPRDSIYGYTF.

The chain combines TRBV5-5 with TRBJ2-3, with TRBD2 matching over 8 bases. Losses at the gene ends were 2 bases for V and 6 bases for J; bases not matched to a gene: 14. Germline V gene lookup returns CDR1 SGHKS and CDR2 YYEKEE (reference sequence). The CDR3 is 17 amino acids. CDR3 in DNA: TGTGCCAGCAGCTTTGGTCCGAGCGGGGGTCCCGGGGATACGCAGTATTTT. Its protein product is CASSFGPSGGPGDTQYF.

The chain links TRBV10-3 to TRBJ1-1; D is unclear. V was clipped by 2 bases and J by 6 bases, with 7 bases between them. The CDR3 extends over 12 amino acids. Germline V gene data show CDR1 as ENHRY and CDR2 as SYGVKD. The CDR3 DNA reads as TGTGCCATCAGTGAGAGGTCGTCTGAAGCTTTCTTT. It specifies CAISERSSEAFF.

The rearrangement uses TRBV11-3 and TRBJ2-5; TRBD1 matches at 7 bases. The CDR3 contains 13 residues. Germline V gives CDR1 SGHNT, CDR2 YENEEA. Trimming removed 5 bases from V and 2 bases from J; junction bases left unmatched: 2. Here the CDR3 DNA reads TGTGCCAGCAGCCGCAGGGGGCAAGAGACCCAGTACTTC. Amino acids: CASSRRGQETQYF.

V is TRBV7-8 and J is TRBJ1-5; 9 positions match TRBD1. The length of the CDR3 is 18 residues. V gave up 2 bases and J gave up 7 bases; unmatched junction bases: 15. Germline values: CDR1 SGHVS, CDR2 FQNEAQ. The chain's CDR3 is CASSLSFDPGQGYQPQHF. DNA of the CDR3: TGTGCCAGCAGCTTATCTTTTGATCCGGGACAGGGATACCAGCCCCAGCATTTT.

In its sample, this clone was seen once. This chain uses TRBV4-3 with TRBJ2-2; tentative D call: TRBD2 (6 bases). This CDR3 is built from 14 residues. The germline V and J ends were trimmed by 1 base and 6 bases, with 9 bases remaining between them. CDR1 is LGHNA and CDR2 is YSLEER in the germline V gene. The CDR3 region is CASSQAGRSGELFF. DNA for the CDR3: TGCGCCAGCAGCCAAGCAGGGAGGTCCGGGGAGCTGTTTTTT.

This clone was detected only once. The chain employs TRBV6-1 and TRBJ1-1; D uncertain. Germline V lookup: CDR1 MNHNS, CDR2 SASEGT. Between the trimmed V and J ends, which lost 2 bases and 2 bases, there was a span of 9 bases. The CDR3 has 14 residues. The CDR3 nucleotides are TGTGCCAGCAGTGAACAGACGGTTAACACTGAAGCTTTCTTT. Translated: CASSEQTVNTEAFF.

A single count supports this clone. The V call is TRBV7-8, the J call TRBJ2-6; D unresolved. V was trimmed by 3 bases and J by 0 bases, leaving 12 bases between them. The germline CDR1 and CDR2 sequences are SGHVS and FQNEAQ. This CDR3 is built from 17 residues. The CDR3 loop is CASSLWARSSGANVLTF. As DNA, the CDR3 is TGTGCCAGCAGCTTGTGGGCCAGGAGCTCTGGGGCCAACGTCCTGACTTTC.

The chain employs TRBV9 and TRBJ2-1; D is perhaps TRBD1 (6 bases). V was cut by 3 bases and J by 6 bases, with 13 bases left in between. The CDR3 runs 14 residues. Germline CDR1 reads SGDLS; CDR2 reads YYNGEE. CDR3 in amino acids: CASSALTGFNEQFF. The CDR3 coding sequence is TGTGCCAGCAGCGCCTTAACAGGGTTCAATGAGCAGTTCTTC.

The chain employs TRBV7-3 and TRBJ2-3, with TRBD1 as a possible D gene (6 bases). The V end was cut by 8 bases, the J end by 2 bases, with 14 bases between. This CDR3 region has 14 residues. Germline assignment: CDR1 SGHTA and CDR2 FQGTGA. The CDR3 loop reads CASSKGQTTDTQYF. In DNA, the CDR3 is TGTGCCAGCTCAAAAGGACAGACCACAGATACGCAGTATTTT.

The genes are TRBV7-9 and TRBJ2-7; the match to TRBD2 covers 16 bases. In germline, CDR1 is SEHNR, CDR2 FQNEAQ (reference sequence). This CDR3 has 18 amino acids. The ends lost 5 bases at V and 4 bases at J; junction bases unmatched: 11. The CDR3 DNA follows: TGTGCCAGCAGCGCCCCCGGGACTAGCGGGAGGGCCTGGTACGAGCAGTACTTC. It yields the protein CASSAPGTSGRAWYEQYF.